Listed here is a single T cell receptor beta chain. No cognate antigen has been identified for it. It has no much larger one-base neighbor in the sample; base qualities were not kept. The data originate from a study of T cell repertoires in cytomegalovirus infection (dated by TCRdb to the late 2010s). At the level of the whole study: Alongside well-studied HLA-B-restricted epitopes, the peptide stimulations were aimed at recently identified HLA-C-restricted CMV epitopes, whose presentation resists viral immunomodulation. Donor HLA type was relevant to the analysis, because carriage of CMV infection together with the matching HLA type was indicated by public TCR beta signatures. The full study reports these points: Cumulative frequency of public TCR beta family members discriminated carriers of CMV infection plus the relevant HLA type in this cohort and an independent approximately 360-donor cohort. In the ex vivo response, HLA-C-restricted CMV-specific TCR beta clonotypes were dominant, and in two of eight donors the single most frequent clonotype came from this HLA-C-restricted group.

The data were produced on an Illumina HiSeq 1500. TCRdb reprocessing: public reads trimmed at Q25 with fastp, clones called with MiXCR, in-frame beta chains kept. Rows are combined by CDR3 protein, so each entry shows the most common genes and DNA. Within this sample are about 920,000 distinct CDR3 sequences, with around 30% of them counted one time only. The ten largest clonotypes hold 11% to 15% of the sample. The treatment or condition tag for this specimen amounts to: in vitro stimulation with specific CMV peptide epitopes to enrich CMV-specific T cells. The germline ends are 15 bases apart after V is trimmed by 2 bases and J by 7 bases. The CDR3, cysteine through phenylalanine, is 15 amino acids long. The CDR3 DNA has 45 bases and is translated from base 1. CDR1 and CDR2, per the germline V gene (reference sequence), are MNHEY and SMNVEV.

The chain employs TRBV27 and TRBJ2-1, with a weak D call of TRBD1 (5 bases match). This clonotype originated in a human donor in good health (CMV status not recorded). Some clones in this sample may be carry-over from other donors' samples. The material sequenced was cultured CD8+ T cells from PBMCs, taken from culture after CMV antigen stimulation. The bases are TGTGCCAGCAGTTTAACAGGCCAGGGAAAAAATGAGCAGTTCTTC. Translated, this is CASSLTGQGKNEQFF.